Shown below are 20 T cell receptor beta chains from a single sample sequenced in a study of early T cells in non-severe SARS-CoV-2 infection. Each CDR3 protein gets one entry after TCRdb re-called the 5' RACE reads with MiXCR. Of roughly 86,000 distinct CDR3 sequences listed, around 6% were seen once; the top ten hold just under 8%. The specimen sequenced was whole blood. The receptors were sampled from an adult who was a healthcare worker with PCR-confirmed SARS-CoV-2 infection or an uninfected control (not recorded which).

Ten or more counts support this clonotype. The chain combines TRBV3-1 with TRBJ2-2, with unresolved D. Trimming took off 4 bases at V and 2 bases at J, with 17 bases between the two ends. The CDR3 is 17 amino acids. Germline V lookup: CDR1 LGHDT, CDR2 YNNKEL (reference sequence). In DNA, the CDR3 is TGTGCCAGCAGCCGCCCCCGGGCGGATACCAACACCGGGGAGCTGTTTTTT. Translating gives CASSRPRADTNTGELFF.

In its sample, this clonotype was seen many times. V gene TRBV7-8 combines with J gene TRBJ1-1; the D is unclear. Trimming shortened V by 5 bases and J by 2 bases, and 21 bases separated the two germline ends. This CDR3 has 17 residues. CDR1 is SGHVS and CDR2 is FQNEAQ in the germline V gene. The CDR3 region is CASSPPPWTDPNTEAFF. Here the CDR3 DNA reads TGTGCCAGCAGCCCCCCTCCGTGGACGGACCCCAACACTGAAGCTTTCTTT.

The chain carries TRBV6-2 or TRBV6-3 and TRBJ2-1; TRBD2 aligns across 12 bases. Germline V gives CDR1 MNHEY, CDR2 SVGEGT. J lost 7 bases, V lost 2 bases, and 18 bases had no gene match. CDR3 size: 20 residues. The chain's CDR3 is CASSYPGPLRTSGDQNEQFF. The CDR3, as DNA: TGTGCCAGCAGTTACCCGGGACCCCTTCGGACTAGCGGGGACCAAAATGAGCAGTTCTTC.

This clonotype was seen ten or more times. The chain has TRBV28 and TRBJ2-2; 13 positions agree with TRBD2. V gave up 6 bases and J gave up 3 bases; unmatched junction bases: 4. Germline V gives CDR1 MDHEN, CDR2 SYDVKM. The CDR3 totals 16 residues. The CDR3 DNA follows: TGTGCCAGCAGCGTGACTAGCGGGAGGTACACCGGGGAGCTGTTTTTT. This encodes CASSVTSGRYTGELFF.

This clonotype was recorded at least ten times. V is TRBV29-1 and J is TRBJ2-3; the match to TRBD2 covers 7 bases. The ends lost 2 bases at V and 1 base at J; junction bases unmatched: 6. The CDR3 sequence is 15 residues long. Germline V gives CDR1 SQVTM, CDR2 ANQGSEA. CDR3 bases: TGCAGCGTTGAATTCTCGGGGAGGGGCACAGATACGCAGTATTTT. Its translation is CSVEFSGRGTDTQYF.

This sequence joins TRBV7-9 and TRBJ1-2; 7 bases line up with TRBD1. V lost 5 bases, J lost 5 bases, and 8 bases stayed unmatched. CDR1 SEHNR and CDR2 FQNEAQ come from the germline V gene (reference sequence). This CDR3 has 14 amino acids. Here the CDR3 DNA reads TGTGCCAGCAGCCCCAATGACAGGGAATATGGCTACACCTTC. Translated: CASSPNDREYGYTF.

This clonotype has more than one count but fewer than ten. The chain uses TRBV28 and TRBJ2-7; D is uncertain. The V end lost 2 bases, the J end lost 5 bases, and 4 bases lay between the germline ends. The CDR3 consists of 11 residues. Germline V gene lookup returns CDR1 MDHEN and CDR2 SYDVKM. The CDR3 region is CASSLINEQYF. DNA of the CDR3: TGTGCCAGCAGTTTAATAAACGAGCAGTACTTC.

This clonotype was detected ten times or more. V gene TRBV5-1 combines with J gene TRBJ2-1; TRBD1 is a possible D gene (5 bases). Trimming shortened V by 3 bases and J by 2 bases, and 18 bases separated the two germline ends. Germline V gives CDR1 SGHRS, CDR2 YFSETQ. This CDR3 is built from 17 residues. The CDR3 spells CASSSVLGRATYNEQFF. DNA for the CDR3: TGCGCCAGCAGCTCGGTGTTGGGGCGCGCCACCTACAATGAGCAGTTCTTC.

This clonotype has a count of ten or more. The gene calls are TRBV7-9 and TRBJ1-5, with 9 bases aligning to TRBD1. The length of the CDR3 is 15 residues. The junction had 5 bases not matched to a gene; V was cut back by 5 bases and J by 3 bases. CDR1 is SEHNR, CDR2 FQNEAQ, per germline (reference sequence). CDR3 nucleotides: TGTGCCAGCAGCAAACAGGGGGCCCTCAATCAGCCCCAGCATTTT. Translation: CASSKQGALNQPQHF. Drawing the rest from reference TRBV7-9 and TRBJ1-5, the complete variable domain is DTGVSQNPRHKITKRGQNVTFRCDPISEHNRLYWYRQTLGQGPEFLTYFQNEAQLEKSRLLSDRFSAERPKGSFSTLEIQRTEQGDSAMYLCASSKQGALNQPQHFGDGTRLSIL.

This clonotype was seen repeatedly, ten times or more. The chain is built from TRBV14 and TRBJ2-3; D may match TRBD1 or TRBD2 (5 bases each). The CDR3 loop spans 15 amino acids. The V gene lost 3 bases and the J gene lost 2 bases, with 12 bases spanning the gap. Germline V gives CDR1 SGHDN, CDR2 FVKESK. CDR3: CASSHWSGATDTQYF. As DNA, the CDR3 is TGTGCCAGCAGCCATTGGTCCGGGGCCACAGATACGCAGTATTTT. The variable domain in full, completed from reference TRBV14 and TRBJ2-3, reads EAGVTQFPSHSVIEKGQTVTLRCDPISGHDNLYWYRRVMGKEIKFLLHFVKESKQDESGMPNNRFLAERTGGTYSTLKVQPAELEDSGVYFCASSHWSGATDTQYFGPGTRLTVL.

This clonotype has a count of ten or more. This chain links TRBV4-2 with TRBJ2-7, with 8 bases identical to TRBD2. CDR1 LGHNA and CDR2 YNFKEQ come from the germline V gene. The CDR3 runs to 16 residues. V lost 0 bases and J lost 4; bases outside the gene matches: 8. In nucleotides, the CDR3 is TGTGCCAGCAGCCAAGAGGCAAGCGGGGGTTTTTACGAGCAGTACTTC. Translating gives CASSQEASGGFYEQYF.

The J gene is TRBJ1-1, the V gene TRBV18; D is unresolved. CDR3 length: 10 amino acids. Germline V gives CDR1 KGHSH, CDR2 LQKENI. V was clipped by 6 bases and J by 10 bases, with 9 bases between them. The CDR3 DNA sequence: TGTGCCAGCTCCGGACTGGTAGCTTTCTTT. Translation: CASSGLVAFF.

This rearrangement joins TRBV4-1 to TRBJ1-2; TRBD1 might be the D (6 bases). Trimming removed 4 bases at V and 3 bases at J, with 15 bases between. The CDR3 runs 15 residues. CDR1 is MGHRA, CDR2 YSYEKL, per germline. Written as DNA, the CDR3 is TGCGCCAGCAGCCCCAAGCCGGGGGGCGACTATGGCTACACCTTC. Translating it yields CASSPKPGGDYGYTF.

Many counts were recorded for this clonotype. The rearrangement joins TRBV6-1 to TRBJ1-2; perhaps TRBD1 as D (5 bases). This CDR3 contains 14 residues. Germline lookup yields CDR1 MNHNS and CDR2 SASEGT. V was pared by 6 bases and J by 1 base, with 12 bases between. Written as DNA, the CDR3 is TGTGCCAGCAGCCGGGACGGGAATAACTATGGCTACACCTTC. Encoded protein: CASSRDGNNYGYTF.

This clonotype showed up just a few times. The chain carries TRBV6-1 and TRBJ2-3, with D possibly matching TRBD1 (7 bases). The CDR3 extends over 14 amino acids. Germline assignment: CDR1 MNHNS and CDR2 SASEGT. The V and J ends lost 6 bases and 2 bases respectively, with 12 bases between them. The CDR3 nucleotides read TGTGCCAGCAGGGAGGGACAGATCACAGATACGCAGTATTTT. This encodes CASREGQITDTQYF.

This clonotype was detected ten times or more. The gene calls are TRBV7-8 and TRBJ2-3, with D possibly being TRBD2 (6 bases). Between the trimmed V and J ends, which lost 1 base and 1 base, there was a span of 9 bases. CDR1 is SGHVS, CDR2 FQNEAQ, per germline. This CDR3 has 15 amino acids. CDR3 nucleotides: TGTGCCAGCAGCTTAGTAGAGCGGGGCACAGATACGCAGTATTTT. Translating gives CASSLVERGTDTQYF.

This chain joins TRBV24-1 and TRBJ2-1, with 10 bases aligning to TRBD2. The CDR3 sequence is 16 residues long. CDR1 KGHDR and CDR2 SFDVKD come from the germline V gene. The V and J ends lost 2 bases and 6 bases, in that order; junction bases with no gene match: 6. The CDR3 region is CATSDSSSGRGNEQFF. In DNA form, the CDR3 reads TGTGCCACCAGTGATTCGTCGAGCGGGAGGGGCAATGAGCAGTTCTTC.

V and J are TRBV5-1 and TRBJ2-5; D is perhaps TRBD2 (6 bases). From germline, CDR1 is SGHRS and CDR2 YFSETQ. This CDR3 has 16 amino acids. Trimming took off 4 bases at V and 2 bases at J, with 18 bases between the two ends. This CDR3 is CASSIAGGAGQETQYF. CDR3 nucleotide sequence: TGCGCCAGCAGCATAGCCGGCGGGGCAGGGCAAGAGACCCAGTACTTC.

This chain links TRBV27 with TRBJ2-1, with D possibly being TRBD2 (6 bases). The germline CDR1 and CDR2 sequences are MNHEY and SMNVEV (reference sequence). This CDR3 contains 18 residues. With 5 bases removed from V and 1 base from J, the gap between germline ends came to 21 bases. The CDR3 nucleotides read TGTGCCAGCAGTGTGAAGGGCGGCGGGATTGGATCCTACAATGAGCAGTTCTTC. Its translation: CASSVKGGGIGSYNEQFF.

The chain is built from TRBV11-2 and TRBJ2-7; 8 bases align to TRBD1. This CDR3 region has 15 residues. Trimming cost V 5 bases and J 2 bases; bases outside gene matches: 8. From germline, CDR1 is SGHAT and CDR2 FQNNGV. CDR3 loop: CASSHYRDRTYEQYF. The CDR3 region has the DNA TGTGCCAGCAGCCATTACCGGGACAGGACCTACGAGCAGTACTTC.